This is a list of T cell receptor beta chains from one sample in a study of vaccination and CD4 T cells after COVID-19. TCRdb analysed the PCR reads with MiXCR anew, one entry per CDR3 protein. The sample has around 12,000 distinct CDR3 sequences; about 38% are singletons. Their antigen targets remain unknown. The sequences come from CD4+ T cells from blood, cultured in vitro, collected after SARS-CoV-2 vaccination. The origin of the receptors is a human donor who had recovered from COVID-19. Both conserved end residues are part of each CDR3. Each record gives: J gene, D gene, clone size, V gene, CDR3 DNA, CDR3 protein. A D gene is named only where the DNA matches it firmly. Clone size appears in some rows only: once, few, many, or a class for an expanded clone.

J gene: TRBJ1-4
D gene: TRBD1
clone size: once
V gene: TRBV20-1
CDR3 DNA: TGCAGTGCTAGACCAGGGACAGGGGGAGAAAAACTGTTTTTT
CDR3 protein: CSARPGTGGEKLFF

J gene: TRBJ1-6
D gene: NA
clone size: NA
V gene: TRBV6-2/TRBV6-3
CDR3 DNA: TGTGCCAGCACGGATCGGAGAAATTCACCCCTCCACTTT
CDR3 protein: CASTDRRNSPLHF

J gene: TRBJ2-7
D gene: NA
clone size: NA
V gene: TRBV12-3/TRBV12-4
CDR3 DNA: TGTGCCAGCAGTCCTCAGGAGGCTTTCGAGCAGTACTTC
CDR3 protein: CASSPQEAFEQYF

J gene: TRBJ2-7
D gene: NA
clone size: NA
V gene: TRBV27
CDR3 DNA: TGTGCCACCGGACTTACCTACGAGCAGTACTTC
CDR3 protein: CATGLTYEQYF

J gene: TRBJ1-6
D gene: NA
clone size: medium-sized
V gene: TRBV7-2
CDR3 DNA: TGTGCCAGCAGCATCCAGACCCGGGGGCATAATTCACCCCTCCACTTT
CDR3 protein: CASSIQTRGHNSPLHF

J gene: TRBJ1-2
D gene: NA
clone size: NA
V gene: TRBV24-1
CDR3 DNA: TGTGCCACCAGTGACACAACGTATGGCTACACCTTC
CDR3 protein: CATSDTTYGYTF

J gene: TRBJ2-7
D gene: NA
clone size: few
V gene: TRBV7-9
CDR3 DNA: TGTGCCAGCAGCCCCCAGGGTCGCAACGAGCAGTACTTC
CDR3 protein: CASSPQGRNEQYF

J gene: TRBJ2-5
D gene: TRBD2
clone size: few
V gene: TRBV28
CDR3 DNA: TGTGCCAGCAGGTCCCCCGGGACTAGCGGGAGAATGGACACCCAGTACTTC
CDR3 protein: CASRSPGTSGRMDTQYF

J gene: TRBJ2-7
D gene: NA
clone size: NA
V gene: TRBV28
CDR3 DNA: TGTGCCAGCAGTTTAAGGCCTCGCTCTTCGGGAAACGAGCAGTACTTC
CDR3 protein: CASSLRPRSSGNEQYF

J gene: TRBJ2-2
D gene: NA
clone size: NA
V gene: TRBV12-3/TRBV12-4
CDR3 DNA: TGTGCCAGCAGTTTAGAAGGGTTCGGGGAGCTGTTTTTT
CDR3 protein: CASSLEGFGELFF

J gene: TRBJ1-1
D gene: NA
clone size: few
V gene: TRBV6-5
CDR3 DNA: TGTGCCAGCAGTTACCCCGAGGGGGGGTGGAACACTGAAGCTTTCTTT
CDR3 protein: CASSYPEGGWNTEAFF

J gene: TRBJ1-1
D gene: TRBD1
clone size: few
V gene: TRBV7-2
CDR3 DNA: TGTGCCAGCAGCCCGACAGGGGGTAGGATGAACACTGAAGCTTTCTTT
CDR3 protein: CASSPTGGRMNTEAFF

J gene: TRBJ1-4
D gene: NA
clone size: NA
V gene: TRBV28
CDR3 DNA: TGTGCCAGCAGTTCCCCCCGAACAACTAATGAAAAACTGTTTTTT
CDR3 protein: CASSSPRTTNEKLFF

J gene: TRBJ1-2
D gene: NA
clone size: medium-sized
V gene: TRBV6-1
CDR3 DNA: TGTGCCAGCAGCACCCCGGGGGGCACTTTCTATGGCTACACCTTC
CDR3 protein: CASSTPGGTFYGYTF

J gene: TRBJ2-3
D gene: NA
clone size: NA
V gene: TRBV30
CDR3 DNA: TGTGCCTGGAGCAGGACGGGAGATACGCAGTATTTT
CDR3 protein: CAWSRTGDTQYF

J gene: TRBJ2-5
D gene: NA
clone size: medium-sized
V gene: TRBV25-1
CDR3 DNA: TGTGCCAGCAGTGATTCCGAGCGGCCCCTCGGGACCCAGTACTTC
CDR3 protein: CASSDSERPLGTQYF

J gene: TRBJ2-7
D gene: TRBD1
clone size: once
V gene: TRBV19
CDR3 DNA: TGTGCCAGTAGTATCCGGGACAGGGGGCCCTACGAGCAGTACTTC
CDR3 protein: CASSIRDRGPYEQYF

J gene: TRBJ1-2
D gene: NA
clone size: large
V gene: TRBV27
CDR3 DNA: TGTGCCAGCTTGAACCTCCGGCGGGGAAACGTCTATGGCTACACCTTC
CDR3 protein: CASLNLRRGNVYGYTF

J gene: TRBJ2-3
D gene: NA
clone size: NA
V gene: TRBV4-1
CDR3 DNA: TGCGCCAGCAGCCAGGGGCGCAGGGGCCGCACAGATACGCAGTATTTT
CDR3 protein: CASSQGRRGRTDTQYF

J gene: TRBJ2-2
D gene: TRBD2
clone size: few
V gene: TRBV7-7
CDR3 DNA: TGTGCTAGCAGCCAAACTAGCGGTACCGGGGAGCTGTTTTTT
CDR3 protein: CASSQTSGTGELFF

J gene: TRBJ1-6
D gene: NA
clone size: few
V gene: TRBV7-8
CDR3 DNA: TGTGCCAGCAGCTTGGCGATGGGGACAAATAATTCACCCCTCCACTTT
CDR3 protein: CASSLAMGTNNSPLHF

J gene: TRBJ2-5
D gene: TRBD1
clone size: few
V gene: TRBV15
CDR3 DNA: TGTGCCAGCAGTCGACAGGGAATGGAGACCCAGTACTTC
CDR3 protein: CASSRQGMETQYF

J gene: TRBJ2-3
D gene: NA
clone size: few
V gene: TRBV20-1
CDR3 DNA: TGCAGTGCTAGAGTTCGCTATCTGAACACAGATACGCAGTATTTT
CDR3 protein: CSARVRYLNTDTQYF